A selection of T cell receptor beta chains follows, all from one sample in a study of blood T cell repertoires in COVID-19. Assay used: immunoSEQ multiplex PCR; TCRdb lists only in-frame clones, some missing. This table has about 100,000 clones, almost 95% appearing once. The sequenced material came from peripheral blood. These TCRs come from a man in his fifties or sixties with active COVID-19. Both conserved end residues are part of each CDR3. D genes are given only for firm matches. A row's size may be missing; if present it is once, few, many or a size class.

>TRBD1|NA|TRBJ2-4|TRBV5-1
CASSQGDIQYF
TGCGCCAGCAGCCAGGGGGACATTCAGTACTTC
>NA|once|TRBJ2-7|TRBV6-5
CASSYGGGAYEQYF
TGTGCCAGCAGTTACGGGGGAGGTGCCTACGAGCAGTACTTC
>NA|NA|TRBJ2-1|TRBV5-1
CASSLAGRHNEQFF
TGCGCCAGCAGCTTGGCAGGGCGCCACAATGAGCAGTTCTTC
>NA|NA|TRBJ1-2|TRBV2
CASSTNRRGYTF
TGTGCCAGCAGTACTAACAGGCGCGGCTACACCTTC
>NA|NA|TRBJ1-5|TRBV7-2
CASSLGRDQPQHF
TGTGCCAGCAGCTTGGGGCGAGACCAGCCCCAGCATTTT
>NA|NA|TRBJ1-1|TRBV28
CASRTSLGAFF
TGTGCCAGCAGAACTAGTTTGGGAGCTTTCTTT
>NA|NA|TRBJ1-2|TRBV7-2
CASRFGGALNNYGYTF
TGTGCCAGCAGGTTCGGAGGGGCCCTCAATAACTATGGCTACACCTTC
>NA|NA|TRBJ1-1|TRBV28
CASSPPRFTEAFF
TGTGCCAGCAGTCCCCCACGGTTCACTGAAGCTTTCTTT
>NA|once|TRBJ2-1|TRBV9
CASSEGRNEQFF
TGTGCCAGCAGCGAGGGGCGCAATGAGCAGTTCTTC
>TRBD1|NA|TRBJ1-1|TRBV6-1
CASSEALYGTGGEDTEAFF
TGTGCCAGCAGTGAAGCGCTTTATGGGACAGGGGGCGAGGACACTGAAGCTTTCTTT
>NA|once|TRBJ1-2|TRBV12-3/TRBV12-4
CASSFLTVHGYTF
TGTGCCAGCAGTTTTCTGACAGTGCATGGCTACACCTTC
>TRBD2|NA|TRBJ2-2|TRBV3-1/TRBV3-2
CASSQFRAGVSGELFF
TGTGCCAGCAGCCAATTTCGGGCGGGAGTGTCGGGGGAGCTGTTTTTT
>TRBD1|NA|TRBJ1-1|TRBV27
CASSFHGQGPNTEAFF
TGTGCCAGCAGTTTCCACGGACAGGGACCGAACACTGAAGCTTTCTTT
>NA|NA|TRBJ1-2|TRBV19
CATRTDGYTF
TGTGCCACCAGGACAGATGGCTACACCTTC
>TRBD2|NA|TRBJ2-7|TRBV5-1
CASSQGLAGVYRDEQYF
TGCGCCAGCAGCCAGGGACTAGCGGGAGTATATCGGGACGAGCAGTACTTC
>TRBD1|once|TRBJ1-5|TRBV5-5
CASSPTAGGEGQPQHF
TGTGCCAGCAGCCCTACCGCAGGGGGCGAGGGGCAGCCCCAGCATTTT
>TRBD2|NA|TRBJ2-5|TRBV4-1
CASSQDPAGGVETQYF
TGCGCCAGCAGCCAAGACCCAGCGGGAGGGGTGGAGACCCAGTACTTC
>NA|few|TRBJ2-7|TRBV1
CTSSPGLAGWIGNEQYF
TGCACCAGCAGCCCGGGCCTAGCGGGATGGATCGGAAACGAGCAGTACTTC
>NA|NA|TRBJ2-3|TRBV21-1
CASSNKASPRKLPPTDTQYF
TGTGCCAGCAGCAACAAAGCCTCCCCGAGGAAACTCCCACCAACAGATACGCAGTATTTT
>TRBD2|NA|TRBJ2-2|TRBV19
CASSPDPGGLARGELFF
TGTGCCAGTAGTCCAGATCCCGGGGGACTAGCCCGCGGGGAGCTGTTTTTT
>NA|NA|TRBJ1-1|TRBV6-5
CASSYVMAFVNTEAFF
TGTGCCAGCAGTTACGTGATGGCATTTGTGAACACTGAAGCTTTCTTT
>NA|NA|TRBJ2-1|TRBV11-2
CASSSATGTNEQFF
TGTGCCAGCAGCTCTGCGACAGGAACGAATGAGCAGTTCTTC
>NA|NA|TRBJ1-4|TRBV5-1
CASTSLGEANEKLFF
TGCGCCAGCACCTCATTGGGGGAGGCTAATGAAAAACTGTTTTTT
>TRBD1|NA|TRBJ1-2|TRBV6-6
CASSQGVLVYTF
TGTGCCAGCAGTCAGGGGGTTTTAGTCTACACCTTC
>NA|NA|TRBJ2-1|TRBV19
CASSISQDYNEQFF
TGTGCCAGTAGTATATCGCAGGACTACAATGAGCAGTTCTTC
>NA|NA|TRBJ2-3|TRBV15
CATSRDRTDTQYF
TGTGCCACCAGCAGAGATCGGACAGATACGCAGTATTTT
>TRBD1|NA|TRBJ2-2|TRBV4-2
CASSQEGQGTGELFF
TGTGCCAGCAGCCAAGAGGGACAGGGTACCGGGGAGCTGTTTTTT
>NA|NA|TRBJ2-5|TRBV9
CASSFAGRDQETQYF
TGTGCCAGCAGTTTTGCGGGACGGGACCAAGAGACCCAGTACTTC
>TRBD1|NA|TRBJ1-2|TRBV28
CASSFRDRNYGYTF
TGTGCCAGCAGTTTCCGGGACAGAAACTATGGCTACACCTTC
>NA|NA|TRBJ1-1|TRBV5-4
CASSLAGVNEAFF
TGTGCCAGCAGCTTGGCCGGTGTGAATGAAGCTTTCTTT
>NA|NA|TRBJ2-5|TRBV5-1
CASSTKRQPQGTQYF
TGCGCCAGCAGCACTAAAAGGCAGCCCCAAGGGACCCAGTACTTC
>TRBD1|NA|TRBJ2-5|TRBV3-1/TRBV3-2
CASSPRQGQETQYF
TGTGCCAGCAGCCCGCGACAGGGACAAGAGACCCAGTACTTC
>NA|NA|TRBJ2-7|TRBV11-2
CASSEVYEQYF
TGTGCCAGCAGCGAGGTTTACGAGCAGTACTTC
>NA|NA|TRBJ2-2|TRBV29-1
CSASFGGGGELFF
TGCAGCGCCAGTTTTGGGGGAGGCGGGGAGCTGTTTTTT
>TRBD2|NA|TRBJ2-1|TRBV28
CASSPQREAWNEQFF
TGTGCCAGCAGCCCCCAGCGGGAGGCGTGGAATGAGCAGTTCTTC
>TRBD2|NA|TRBJ2-1|TRBV27
CASSFGASGNEQFF
TGTGCCAGCAGTTTCGGGGCTAGCGGAAATGAGCAGTTCTTC
>NA|NA|TRBJ1-1|TRBV7-3
CASSPTAVNTEAFF
TGTGCCAGCAGTCCGACAGCCGTGAACACTGAAGCTTTCTTT
>TRBD1|NA|TRBJ1-4|TRBV5-1
CASSLVGGGRGNEKLFF
TGCGCCAGCAGCTTGGTAGGGGGCGGCCGGGGTAATGAAAAACTGTTTTTT
>TRBD1|few|TRBJ1-6|TRBV5-1
CASSLEGQGGSPLHF
TGCGCCAGCAGCTTGGAGGGACAGGGGGGTTCACCCCTCCACTTT
>TRBD2|NA|TRBJ2-7|TRBV30
CAWRGLAGHGEQYF
TGTGCCTGGAGGGGACTAGCGGGACATGGCGAGCAGTACTTC
>TRBD2|NA|TRBJ2-1|TRBV28
CASSSDGLAEYNEQFF
TGTGCCAGCAGCTCAGATGGACTAGCGGAGTACAATGAGCAGTTCTTC
>NA|NA|TRBJ1-5|TRBV28
CASTSPGGPQHF
TGTGCCAGCACAAGTCCGGGGGGGCCCCAGCATTTT
>NA|NA|TRBJ1-4|TRBV9
CASSVGGLSEKLFF
TGTGCCAGCAGCGTAGGAGGCTTATCGGAAAAACTGTTTTTT
>TRBD1|NA|TRBJ1-5|TRBV4-1
CASSPQGSNQPQHF
TGCGCCAGCAGCCCACAGGGGAGCAATCAGCCCCAGCATTTT
>TRBD2|NA|TRBJ2-5|TRBV28
CASSDRTSGRKTQYF
TGTGCCAGCAGTGACCGGACTAGCGGGAGGAAGACCCAGTACTTC
>TRBD1|NA|TRBJ2-1|TRBV29-1
CSVEDATGVYNEQFF
TGCAGCGTTGAAGATGCGACAGGGGTCTACAATGAGCAGTTCTTC
>NA|NA|TRBJ2-7|TRBV11-3
CASSLGNIPPYEQYF
TGTGCCAGCAGCTTAGGTAACATCCCCCCTTACGAGCAGTACTTC
>TRBD2|NA|TRBJ2-3|TRBV6-9
CASSFGRAWADTQYF
TGTGCCAGCAGTTTCGGGAGGGCCTGGGCAGATACGCAGTATTTT
>NA|once|TRBJ2-5|TRBV7-3
CASSLTGGMGETQYF
TGTGCCAGCAGCTTAACGGGAGGCATGGGAGAGACCCAGTACTTC
>TRBD2|NA|TRBJ2-7|TRBV6-6
CASSYGSGSYEQYF
TGTGCCAGCTCCTATGGTAGCGGGAGTTACGAGCAGTACTTC